This TCR beta chain appears in the sequencing data of a study of cytotoxic CD8 clonotypes in ibrutinib-treated CLL. About the research overall: Response samples were drawn at a median of approximately 11 months of treatment, range 6 to 36.

Using immunoSEQ multiplex PCR, the repertoire was profiled, and TCRdb retains in-frame clones only, with some absent. The sample includes about 30,000 clones, around three fifths of them seen just once. The CDR3 runs to 13 residues. The junction had 3 bases not matched to a gene; V was cut back by 3 bases and J by 7 bases. Germline values: CDR1 SGHTA, CDR2 FQGTGA. This clone was seen a handful of times. The clonotype originates from a human donor with chronic lymphocytic leukemia. Source: PBMCs, taken before ibrutinib treatment. The J gene is TRBJ2-5, the V gene TRBV7-3, with 9 bases identical to TRBD2. The CDR3 DNA follows: TGTGCCAGCAGCTTGACGACTAGCGGGACCCAGTACTTC. Amino acid sequence: CASSLTTSGTQYF.